This TCR beta chain was sequenced for a study of glioma-infiltrating T cells. Notes on the study in general: Non-neoplastic patients had below-expected tissue-blood divergence, while all gliomas exceeded expectation. Patients with low tissue-blood divergence carried a signature set of shared blood CDR3 motifs. Only very few CDR3 sequences appeared in both tissue and blood.

There are many counts of this clonotype. Its antigen is unidentified. Using RNA template, CDR3s of TCR alpha and beta were amplified with iRepertoire arm-PCR. For one-step reverse transcription and amplification, about 85-400 ng of tissue mRNA or PBMC total RNA was used. One entry per CDR3 protein, called by TCRdb with MiXCR from the multiplex PCR reads. The sample includes a few hundred thousand distinct CDR3 sequences, about two fifths of them seen just once. The CDR3 consists of 14 residues. Germline V lookup: CDR1 MNHEY, CDR2 SMNVEV (reference sequence). V lost 4 bases to trimming and J lost 5 bases; unmatched junction nucleotides: 8.

The chain is built from TRBV27 and TRBJ2-7; 7 bases agree with TRBD1. The origin of this receptor is a human donor with low-grade glioma or glioblastoma, undergoing nonglioma brain surgery, or in good health (not recorded which). The sequenced sample was glioma tissue, nonneoplastic brain tissue, or PBMCs (not recorded which). The CDR3 reads CASSSLTGHNEQYF. The CDR3 DNA reads TGTGCCAGCAGTTCCCTGACAGGGCACAACGAGCAGTACTTC.